The clone carrying this T cell receptor (beta chain) was picked up a small number of times. No antigen is known for it. The data originate from a study of regulatory T cells in long-lasting Graves disease. Turning to the study itself: The study counted Graves' disease as persistent given over 5 years of antithyroid drugs and positive TSH receptor antibodies. Study-wide points: Persistent Graves' patients showed reduced TCR diversity versus newly diagnosed patients.

Arm-PCR of CDR3 regions and iRepertoire HTBI primers were the basis on which TCR beta libraries were built. A single record per CDR3 protein comes from TCRdb applying MiXCR to the multiplex PCR reads. Of 650,000 to 850,000 distinct CDR3 sequences listed, about 30% are singletons. The CDR3 spans 23 residues. V lost 3 bases and J lost 1; bases outside the gene matches: 29. The germline V gene has CDR1 MNHEY and CDR2 SMNVEV (reference sequence). Time point in this sample: persistent/refractory GD, antithyroid drugs over 5 years with positive TRAb. RNA isolated from PBMCs was used to make the TCR library. Patients of an endocrinology department in Xi'an, China, were included.

The TCR was taken from a female donor with Graves disease. V usage is TRBV27 and J usage is TRBJ1-1, with 7 bases identical to TRBD1. The sequenced sample was peripheral blood mononuclear cells (PBMCs), obtained when the disease was refractory, from a patient treated with antithyroid drugs. CDR3 in amino acids: CASSFSSAPTPVVGDSQNTEAFF. CDR3 nucleotide sequence: TGTGCCAGCAGTTTTTCCAGTGCCCCAACCCCCGTGGTTGGGGACAGCCAGAACACTGAAGCTTTCTTT.